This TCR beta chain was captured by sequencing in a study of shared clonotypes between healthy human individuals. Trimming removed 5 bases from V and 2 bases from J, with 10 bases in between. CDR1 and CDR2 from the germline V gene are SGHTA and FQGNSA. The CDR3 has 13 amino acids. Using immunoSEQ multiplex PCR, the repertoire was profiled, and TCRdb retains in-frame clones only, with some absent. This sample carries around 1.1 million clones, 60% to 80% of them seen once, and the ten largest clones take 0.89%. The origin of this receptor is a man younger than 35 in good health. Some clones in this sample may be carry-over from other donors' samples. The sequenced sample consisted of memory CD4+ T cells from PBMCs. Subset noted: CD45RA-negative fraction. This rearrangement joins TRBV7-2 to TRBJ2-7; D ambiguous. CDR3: CASSTGFPYEQYF. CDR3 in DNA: TGTGCCAGCAGCACCGGGTTTCCCTACGAGCAGTACTTC.